This T cell receptor (beta chain) is from a study of metastatic and nonmetastatic thyroid tumors. Study-wide context: Repertoires from blood and tumor or nodule tissue of malignant and benign thyroid patients were compared.

No patient received treatment before thyroid surgery. The CDR3 extends over 9 amino acids. V lost 6 bases to trimming and J lost 6 bases, with 1 base between them. Germline CDR1 is MRHNA and CDR2 is SNTAGT. Study outcomes and limitations: In blood and tumor, TCR beta diversity was reportedly significantly higher in malignant thyroid tumors than in benign nodules.

Study processing details: Differences in CDR3 between clinicopathological groups were drawn on to build a classifier intended to discriminate distant-metastatic papillary thyroid cancer patients. MiXCR was used by TCRdb to re-call the PCR reads. TCRdb, not the authors, supplied the V and J calls. The sample contains tens of thousands of clones, around 12% of which appear only once. The sample holds many counts of this clone. The antigen remains unidentified. The genes are TRBV6-4 and TRBJ2-3; no clear D gene. The sequencing sample was made of tumor tissue. This receptor was obtained from a female donor with papillary thyroid cancer or a benign thyroid nodule (not recorded which). Some clones in this sample may be carry-over from other donors' samples. CDR3 protein: CASRDTQYF. The CDR3 bases are TGTGCCAGCAGGGATACGCAGTATTTT.